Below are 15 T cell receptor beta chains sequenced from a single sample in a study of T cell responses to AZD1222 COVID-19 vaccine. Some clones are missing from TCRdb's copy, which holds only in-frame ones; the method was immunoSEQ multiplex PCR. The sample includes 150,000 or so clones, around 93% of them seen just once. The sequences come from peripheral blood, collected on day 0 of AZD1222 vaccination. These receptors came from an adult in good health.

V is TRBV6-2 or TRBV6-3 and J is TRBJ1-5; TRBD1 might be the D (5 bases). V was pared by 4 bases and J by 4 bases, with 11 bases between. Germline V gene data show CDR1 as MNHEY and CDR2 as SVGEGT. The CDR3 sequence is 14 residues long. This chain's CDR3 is CASSWGGGNQPQHF. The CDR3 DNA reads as TGTGCCAGCAGTTGGGGTGGGGGGAATCAGCCCCAGCATTTT.

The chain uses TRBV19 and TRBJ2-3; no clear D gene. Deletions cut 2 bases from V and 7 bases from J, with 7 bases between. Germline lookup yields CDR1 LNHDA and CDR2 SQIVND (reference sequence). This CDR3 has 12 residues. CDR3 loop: CASSISTNTQYF. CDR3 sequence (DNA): TGTGCCAGTAGTATAAGTACTAATACGCAGTATTTT.

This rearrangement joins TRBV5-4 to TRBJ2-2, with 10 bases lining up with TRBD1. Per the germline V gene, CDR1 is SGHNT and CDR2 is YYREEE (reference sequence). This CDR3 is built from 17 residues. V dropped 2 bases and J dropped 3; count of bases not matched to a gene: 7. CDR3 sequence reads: CASSFPPGQGHTGELFF. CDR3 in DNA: TGTGCCAGCAGCTTCCCCCCGGGACAGGGGCACACCGGGGAGCTGTTTTTT.

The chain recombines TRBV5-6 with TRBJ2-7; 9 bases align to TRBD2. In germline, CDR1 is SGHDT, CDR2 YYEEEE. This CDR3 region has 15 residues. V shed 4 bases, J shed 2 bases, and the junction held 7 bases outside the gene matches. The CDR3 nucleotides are TGTGCCAGCAGCGTTATGGCGGGAGGGCCCTACGAGCAGTACTTC. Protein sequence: CASSVMAGGPYEQYF.

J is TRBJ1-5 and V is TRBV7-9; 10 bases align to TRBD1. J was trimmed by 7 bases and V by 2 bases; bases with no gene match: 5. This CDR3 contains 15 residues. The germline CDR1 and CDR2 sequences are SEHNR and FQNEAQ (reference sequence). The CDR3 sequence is CASSLIGTGDQPQHF. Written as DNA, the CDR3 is TGTGCCAGCAGCTTAATAGGGACAGGGGACCAGCCCCAGCATTTT.

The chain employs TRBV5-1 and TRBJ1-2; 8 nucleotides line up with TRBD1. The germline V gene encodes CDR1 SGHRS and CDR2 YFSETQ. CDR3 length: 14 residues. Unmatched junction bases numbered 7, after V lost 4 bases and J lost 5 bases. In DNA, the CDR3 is TGCGCCAGCAGCCTCAGGACAGGGCCTTATGGCTACACCTTC. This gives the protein CASSLRTGPYGYTF. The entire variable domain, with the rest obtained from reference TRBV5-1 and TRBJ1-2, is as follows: KAGVTQTPRYLIKTRGQQVTLSCSPISGHRSVSWYQQTPGQGLQFLFEYFSETQRNKGNFPGRFSGRQFSNSRSEMNVSTLELGDSALYLCASSLRTGPYGYTFGSGTRLTVV.

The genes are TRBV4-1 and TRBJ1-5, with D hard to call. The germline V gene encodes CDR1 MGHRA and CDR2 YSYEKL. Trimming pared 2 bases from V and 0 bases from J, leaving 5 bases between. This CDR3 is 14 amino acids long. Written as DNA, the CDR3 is TGCGCCAGCAGCCAAATTTTTAGCAATCAGCCCCAGCATTTT. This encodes CASSQIFSNQPQHF.

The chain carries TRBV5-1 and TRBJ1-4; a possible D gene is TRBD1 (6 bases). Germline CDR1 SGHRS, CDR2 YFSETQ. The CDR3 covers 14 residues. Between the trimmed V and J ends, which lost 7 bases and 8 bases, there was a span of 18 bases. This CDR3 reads CASSREGEKEKLFF. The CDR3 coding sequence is TGCGCCAGCTCTCGAGAGGGGGAAAAGGAAAAACTGTTTTTT.

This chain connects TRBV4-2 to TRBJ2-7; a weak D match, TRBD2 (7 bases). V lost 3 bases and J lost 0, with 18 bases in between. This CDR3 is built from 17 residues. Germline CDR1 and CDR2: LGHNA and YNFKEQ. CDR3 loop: CASSQEGDYQSSYEQYF. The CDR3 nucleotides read TGTGCCAGCAGCCAGGAGGGGGACTATCAGAGCTCCTACGAGCAGTACTTC.

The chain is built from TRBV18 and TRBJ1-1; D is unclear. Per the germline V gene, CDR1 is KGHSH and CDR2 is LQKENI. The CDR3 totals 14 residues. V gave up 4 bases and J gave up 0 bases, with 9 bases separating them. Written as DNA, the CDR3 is TGTGCCAGCTCACGTTCGGGAGTGAACACTGAAGCTTTCTTT. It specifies CASSRSGVNTEAFF.

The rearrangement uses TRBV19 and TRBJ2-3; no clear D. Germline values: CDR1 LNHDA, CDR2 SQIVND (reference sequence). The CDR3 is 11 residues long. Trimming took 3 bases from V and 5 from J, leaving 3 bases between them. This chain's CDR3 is CASSIVDTQYF. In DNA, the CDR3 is TGTGCCAGTAGTATCGTAGATACGCAGTATTTT.

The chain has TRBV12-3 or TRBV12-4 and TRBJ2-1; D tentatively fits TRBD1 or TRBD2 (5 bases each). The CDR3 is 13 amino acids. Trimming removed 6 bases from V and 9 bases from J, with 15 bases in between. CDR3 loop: CASRRRDLVEQFF. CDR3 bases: TGTGCCAGCAGACGACGGGACCTGGTTGAGCAGTTCTTC.

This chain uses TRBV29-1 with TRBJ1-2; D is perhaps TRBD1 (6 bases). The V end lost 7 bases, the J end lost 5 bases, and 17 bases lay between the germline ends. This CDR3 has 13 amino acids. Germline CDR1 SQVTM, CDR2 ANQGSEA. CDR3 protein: CSAGGGPRYGYTF. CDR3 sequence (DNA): TGCAGCGCCGGAGGGGGGCCAAGGTATGGCTACACCTTC.

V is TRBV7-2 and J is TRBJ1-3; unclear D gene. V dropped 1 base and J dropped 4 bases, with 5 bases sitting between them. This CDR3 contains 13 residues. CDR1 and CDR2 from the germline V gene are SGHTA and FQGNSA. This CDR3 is CASSLETGNTIYF. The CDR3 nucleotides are TGTGCCAGCAGCTTAGAGACGGGAAACACCATATATTTT.

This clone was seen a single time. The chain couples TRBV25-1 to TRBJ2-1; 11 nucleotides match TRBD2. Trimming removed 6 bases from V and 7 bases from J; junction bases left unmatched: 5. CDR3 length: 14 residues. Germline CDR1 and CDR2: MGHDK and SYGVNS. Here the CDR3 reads CASRSSGGANEQFF. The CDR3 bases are TGTGCCAGCAGAAGTAGCGGGGGGGCAAATGAGCAGTTCTTC.